Listed below are T cell receptor beta chains from one sample, sequenced in a study of identical twins. One entry per CDR3 protein, called by TCRdb with MiXCR from the 5' RACE reads. The table records about 530,000 distinct CDR3 sequences, 20% to 25% of them present only once. This sample was also put to use in a study of yellow fever vaccine responses in identical twins.

The sequencing sample was made of CD4+ T cells sorted from blood. These receptors all stem from a young woman in good health. The CDR3 runs from the conserved cysteine through the conserved F or W. The D gene is left open where the match is weak. A clone size is listed for some rows: how often the clone was seen (once, few, many), or a class if it is expanded.

TRBJ2-1	14	-	TRBV2	-	CASSEAWRGGEQFF	TGTGCCAGCAGTGAAGCTTGGAGGGGGGGTGAGCAGTTCTTC
TRBJ1-6	15	TRBD1	TRBV27	-	CASTPGGRKNSPLHF	TGTGCCAGCACCCCAGGGGGCAGAAAGAATTCACCCCTCCACTTT
TRBJ2-5	15	TRBD2	TRBV24-1	-	CATSGGDYQERTQYF	TGTGCCACCAGTGGGGGGGACTATCAAGAGCGGACCCAGTACTTC
TRBJ2-3	14	-	TRBV24-1	few	CATSDFSGTDTQYF	TGTGCCACCAGTGATTTTTCGGGCACAGATACGCAGTATTTT
TRBJ2-7	16	TRBD1	TRBV19	-	CASSIVVGQGGHEQYF	TGTGCCAGTAGTATCGTGGTGGGACAGGGGGGTCACGAGCAGTACTTC
TRBJ2-5	14	TRBD2	TRBV20-1	-	CSARVRGSQETQYF	TGCAGTGCTAGAGTGCGGGGGTCCCAAGAGACCCAGTACTTC
TRBJ2-1	13	-	TRBV6-2/TRBV6-3	few	CASSYLPYNEQFF	TGTGCCAGCAGTTACCTTCCCTACAATGAGCAGTTCTTC
TRBJ2-7	13	TRBD1	TRBV10-3	few	CAIRQGAEGEQYF	TGTGCCATCAGACAGGGGGCGGAGGGCGAGCAGTACTTC
TRBJ2-1	18	TRBD2	TRBV11-1	many	CASSSSAGLAGGHNEQFF	TGTGCCAGCAGCTCCTCCGCTGGGCTAGCGGGAGGTCACAATGAGCAGTTCTTC
TRBJ1-1	12	TRBD1	TRBV29-1	-	CSVGDRGAEAFF	TGCAGCGTTGGGGACAGGGGAGCTGAAGCTTTCTTT
TRBJ2-3	15	TRBD2	TRBV6-1	few	CASRTTSGGERTQYF	TGTGCCAGCAGAACCACTAGCGGGGGGGAACGTACGCAGTATTTT
TRBJ2-5	14	TRBD1	TRBV3-1	few	CASSQGQGRETQYF	TGTGCCAGCAGCCAAGGACAGGGTCGCGAGACCCAGTACTTC
TRBJ2-3	16	-	TRBV2	few	CASRSTLVLPTDTQYF	TGTGCCAGCAGGTCTACCCTAGTCTTACCCACAGATACGCAGTATTTT
TRBJ2-7	15	-	TRBV12-3/TRBV12-4	-	CASSLVGDISPEQYF	TGTGCCAGCAGTTTAGTCGGGGACATCTCACCCGAGCAGTACTTC
TRBJ2-1	14	TRBD1	TRBV3-1	few	CASSQGGRGRGEFF	TGTGCCAGCAGCCAAGGGGGCAGGGGGCGAGGGGAGTTCTTC
TRBJ2-7	17	TRBD2	TRBV10-3	few	CAISEPGLAGAPYEQYF	TGTGCCATCAGTGAGCCCGGACTAGCGGGAGCACCCTACGAGCAGTACTTC
TRBJ2-1	12	-	TRBV12-3/TRBV12-4	few	CASSFGQRMQFF	TGTGCCAGCAGTTTCGGGCAGAGAATGCAGTTCTTC
TRBJ2-6	15	-	TRBV6-1	few	CASGTEGSGANVLTF	TGTGCCAGCGGGACGGAAGGTTCTGGGGCCAACGTCCTGACTTTC
TRBJ2-7	14	TRBD2	TRBV5-1	few	CASSPRGGKNEQYF	TGCGCCAGCAGCCCTAGGGGAGGGAAAAACGAGCAGTACTTC
TRBJ1-1	13	-	TRBV5-1	many	CASSLERNTEAFF	TGTGCCAGCAGCTTAGAACGGAACACTGAAGCTTTCTTT
TRBJ2-7	15	TRBD1	TRBV5-1	-	CASSLAGQGYYEQYF	TGCGCCAGCAGCTTGGCGGGACAGGGTTACTACGAGCAGTACTTC
TRBJ2-2	16	-	TRBV6-5	-	CASSYPGTSNTGELFF	TGTGCCAGCAGTTACCCCGGGACTTCGAACACCGGGGAGCTGTTTTTT
TRBJ2-3	17	-	TRBV5-1	-	CASSLVVRDPHRDTQYF	TGCGCCAGCAGCTTGGTAGTCAGGGATCCGCATCGAGATACGCAGTATTTT
TRBJ2-7	13	-	TRBV7-6	-	CASSSRGGYEQYF	TGTGCCAGCAGCTCGAGGGGTGGCTACGAGCAGTACTTC
TRBJ2-4	15	-	TRBV20-1	many	CSARDLGGRVNIQYF	TGCAGTGCTAGAGATTTGGGGGGAAGGGTAAACATTCAGTACTTC
TRBJ1-6	17	TRBD1	TRBV7-9	few	CASSLGVGTGKNSPLHF	TGTGCCAGCAGCTTAGGCGTCGGGACAGGGAAGAATTCACCCCTCCACTTT